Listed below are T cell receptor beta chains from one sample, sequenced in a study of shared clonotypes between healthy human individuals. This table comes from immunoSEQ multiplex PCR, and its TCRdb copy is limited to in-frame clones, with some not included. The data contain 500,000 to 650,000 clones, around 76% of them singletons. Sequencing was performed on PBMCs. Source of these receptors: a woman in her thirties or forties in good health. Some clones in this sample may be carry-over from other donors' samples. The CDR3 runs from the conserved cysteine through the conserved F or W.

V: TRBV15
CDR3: CATSRVRGLASNEQFF

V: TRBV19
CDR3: CASSRLGGNTEAFF

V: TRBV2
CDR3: CASSLASYGSGGETQYF

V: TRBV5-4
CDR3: CASSYGVYEQYF

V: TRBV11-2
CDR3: CASSLSSAGQETQYF

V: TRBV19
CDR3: CASSLTGDQPQHF

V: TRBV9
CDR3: CASSVAQGANEKLFF

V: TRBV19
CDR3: CASSVTLGNEQFF

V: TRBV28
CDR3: CASSLLSRISYNEQFF

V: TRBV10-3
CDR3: CAISEGLGVGGYTF

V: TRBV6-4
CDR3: CASTRGFKTSGISYNEQFF

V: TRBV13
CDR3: CASSSRLAGDWSYNEQFF

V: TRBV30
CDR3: CAWSVLGTSGTEQFF

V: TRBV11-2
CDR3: CASSFSRSGTYEQYF

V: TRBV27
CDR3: CASSVVPGLANEQFF

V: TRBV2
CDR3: CASSEAVSSSYEQYF

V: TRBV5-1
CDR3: CASSLVGGWRTEAFF

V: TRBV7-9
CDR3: CASSLGGLPSTEAFF

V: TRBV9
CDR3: CASSVSGNKDTQYF

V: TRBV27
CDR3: CASSLQSAGSPLHF

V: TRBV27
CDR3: CASSLQPQGNQPQHF

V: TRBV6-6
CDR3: CASSYGGDGSYNEQFF

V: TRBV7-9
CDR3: CASSPRAGASYNEQFF

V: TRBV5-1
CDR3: CASSLSLTGPNEQFF